This T cell receptor beta chain is from a study of cytomegalovirus exposure and HLA in healthy donors. CDR1 KGHSH and CDR2 LQKENI come from the germline V gene. The CDR3 runs 14 residues. Between the trimmed V and J ends, which lost 4 bases and 0 bases, there was a span of 9 bases. Assay: immunoSEQ multiplex PCR; the TCRdb copy retains only in-frame clones and omits some. The sample consists of 100,000 or so clones, around 96% of them appearing once. V and J are TRBV18 and TRBJ1-2; tentative D call: TRBD1 (5 bases). Material for sequencing was PBMCs. The origin of this receptor is a woman younger than 30 in good health and CMV-seronegative. The CDR3 spells CASSRGSPNYGYTF. As DNA, the CDR3 is TGTGCCAGCTCACGGGGCAGCCCTAACTATGGCTACACCTTC.